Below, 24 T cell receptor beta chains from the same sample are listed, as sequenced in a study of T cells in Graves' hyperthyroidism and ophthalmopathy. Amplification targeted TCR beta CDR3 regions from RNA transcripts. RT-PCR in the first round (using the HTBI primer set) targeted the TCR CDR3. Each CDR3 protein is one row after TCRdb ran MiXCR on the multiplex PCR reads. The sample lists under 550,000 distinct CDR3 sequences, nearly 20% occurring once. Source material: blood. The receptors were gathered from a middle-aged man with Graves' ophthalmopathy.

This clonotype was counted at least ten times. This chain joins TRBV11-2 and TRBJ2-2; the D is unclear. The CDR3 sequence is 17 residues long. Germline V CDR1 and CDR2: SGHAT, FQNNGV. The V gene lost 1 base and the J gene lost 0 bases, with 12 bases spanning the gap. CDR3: CASSLAKGRANTGELFF. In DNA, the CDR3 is TGTGCCAGCAGCTTAGCCAAGGGTCGCGCGAACACCGGGGAGCTGTTTTTT.

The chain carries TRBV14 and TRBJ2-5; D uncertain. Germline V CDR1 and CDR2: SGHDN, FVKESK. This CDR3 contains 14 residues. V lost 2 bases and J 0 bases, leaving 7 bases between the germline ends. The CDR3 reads CASSQLSDQETQYF. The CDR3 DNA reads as TGTGCCAGCAGCCAACTGTCAGACCAAGAGACCCAGTACTTC.

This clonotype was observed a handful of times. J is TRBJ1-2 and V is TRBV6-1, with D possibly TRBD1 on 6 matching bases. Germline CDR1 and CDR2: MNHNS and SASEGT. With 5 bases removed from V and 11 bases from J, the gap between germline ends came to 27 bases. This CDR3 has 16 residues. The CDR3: CASSRNRDIVLGGYTF. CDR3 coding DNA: TGTGCCAGCAGTCGAAACCGGGACATAGTACTAGGGGGTTACACCTTC.

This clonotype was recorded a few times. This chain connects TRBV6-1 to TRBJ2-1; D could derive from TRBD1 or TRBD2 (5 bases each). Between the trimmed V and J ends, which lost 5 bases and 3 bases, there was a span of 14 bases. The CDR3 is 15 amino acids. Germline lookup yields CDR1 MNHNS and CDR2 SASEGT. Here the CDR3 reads CASSQRVGVYNEQFF. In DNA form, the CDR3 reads TGTGCCAGCAGTCAACGGGTGGGGGTCTACAATGAGCAGTTCTTC.

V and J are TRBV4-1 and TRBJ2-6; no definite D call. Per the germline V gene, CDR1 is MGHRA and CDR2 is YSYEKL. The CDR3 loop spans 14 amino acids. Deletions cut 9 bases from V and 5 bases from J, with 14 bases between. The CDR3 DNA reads TGCGCCAGTAGAATTGAGGATTGGGCCAACGTCCTGACTTTC. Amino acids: CASRIEDWANVLTF.

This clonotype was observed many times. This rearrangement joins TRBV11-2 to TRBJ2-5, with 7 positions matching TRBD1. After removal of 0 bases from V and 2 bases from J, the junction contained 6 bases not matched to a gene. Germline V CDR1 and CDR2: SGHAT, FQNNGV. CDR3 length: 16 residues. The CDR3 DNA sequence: TGTGCCAGCAGCTTAGATGGGGACAGCGAACAAGAGACCCAGTACTTC. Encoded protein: CASSLDGDSEQETQYF.

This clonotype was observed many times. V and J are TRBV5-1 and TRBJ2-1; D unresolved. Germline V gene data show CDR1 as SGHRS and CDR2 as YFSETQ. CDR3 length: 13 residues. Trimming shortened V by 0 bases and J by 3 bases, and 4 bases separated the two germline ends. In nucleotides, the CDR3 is TGCGCCAGCAGCTTGGCCTTCTACAATGAGCAGTTCTTC. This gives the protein CASSLAFYNEQFF.

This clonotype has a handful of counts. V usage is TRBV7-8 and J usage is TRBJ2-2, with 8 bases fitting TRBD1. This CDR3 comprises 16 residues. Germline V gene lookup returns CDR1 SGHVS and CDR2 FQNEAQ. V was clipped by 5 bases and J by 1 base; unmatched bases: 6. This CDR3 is CASSHLTGGNTGELFF. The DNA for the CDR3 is TGTGCCAGCAGCCATCTTACAGGGGGGAACACCGGGGAGCTGTTTTTT.

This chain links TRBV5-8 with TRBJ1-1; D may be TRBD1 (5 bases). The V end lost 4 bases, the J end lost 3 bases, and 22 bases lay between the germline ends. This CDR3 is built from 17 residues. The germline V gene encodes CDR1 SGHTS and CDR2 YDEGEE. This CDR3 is CASSPVGGWGEDTEAFF. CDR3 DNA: TGTGCCAGCAGCCCAGTGGGGGGTTGGGGAGAGGACACTGAAGCTTTCTTT.

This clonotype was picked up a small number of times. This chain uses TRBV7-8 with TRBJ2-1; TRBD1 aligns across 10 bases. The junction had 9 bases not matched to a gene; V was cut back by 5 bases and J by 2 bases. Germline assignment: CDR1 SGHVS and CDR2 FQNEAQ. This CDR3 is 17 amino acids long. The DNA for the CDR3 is TGTGCCAGCAGCCTACACCCGGGACAGGGGACCTACAATGAGCAGTTCTTC. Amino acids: CASSLHPGQGTYNEQFF. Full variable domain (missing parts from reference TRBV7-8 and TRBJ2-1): GAGVSQSPRYKVAKRGQDVALRCDPISGHVSLFWYQQALGQGPEFLTYFQNEAQLDKSGLPSDRFFAERPEGSVSTLKIQRTQQEDSAVYLCASSLHPGQGTYNEQFFGPGTRLTVL.

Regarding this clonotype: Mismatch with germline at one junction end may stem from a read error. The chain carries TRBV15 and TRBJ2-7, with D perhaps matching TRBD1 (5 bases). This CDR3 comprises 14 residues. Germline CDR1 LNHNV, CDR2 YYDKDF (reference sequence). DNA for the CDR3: TGTGCCACCGGCAGAGATGCAGGGACCTACGAGCAGTACTTC. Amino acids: CATGRDAGTYEQYF.

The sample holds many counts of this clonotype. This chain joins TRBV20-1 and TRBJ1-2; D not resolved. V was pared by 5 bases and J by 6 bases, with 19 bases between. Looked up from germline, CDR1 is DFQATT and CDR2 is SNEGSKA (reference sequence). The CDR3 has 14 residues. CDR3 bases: TGCAGTGCTCCCCAAGTCCTAGGGCATCATGGCTACACCTTC. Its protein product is CSAPQVLGHHGYTF.

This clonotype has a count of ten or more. In DNA, the CDR3 is TGTGCCAGTGGGACAGGGGTCTACGAGCAGTACTTC. Amino acid sequence: CASGTGVYEQYF. The V and J genes are TRBV6-1 and TRBJ2-7; 10 bases line up with TRBD1. J lost 3 bases, V lost 9 bases, and 2 bases had no gene match. The length of the CDR3 is 12 residues. CDR1 MNHNS and CDR2 SASEGT come from the germline V gene.

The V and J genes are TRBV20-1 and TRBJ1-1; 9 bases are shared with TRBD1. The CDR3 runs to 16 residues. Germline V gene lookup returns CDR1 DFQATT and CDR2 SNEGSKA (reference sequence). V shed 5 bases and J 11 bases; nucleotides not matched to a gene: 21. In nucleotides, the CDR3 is TGCAGTGCTCAATCCCCGGAAACAGGGGGCCGGAGGGGGGCTTTCTTT. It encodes CSAQSPETGGRRGAFF.

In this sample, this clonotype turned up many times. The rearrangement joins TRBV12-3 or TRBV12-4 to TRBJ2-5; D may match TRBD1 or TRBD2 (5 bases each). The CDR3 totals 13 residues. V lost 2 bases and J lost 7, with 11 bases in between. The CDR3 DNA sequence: TGTGCCAGCAGTTTACAGTCAGGGACGACCCAGTACTTC. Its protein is CASSLQSGTTQYF.

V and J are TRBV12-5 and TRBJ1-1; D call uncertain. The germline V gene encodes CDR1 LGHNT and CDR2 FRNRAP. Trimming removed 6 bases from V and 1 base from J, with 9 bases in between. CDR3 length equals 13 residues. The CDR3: CASGTKPNTEAFF. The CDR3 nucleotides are TGTGCTAGTGGGACAAAACCGAACACTGAAGCTTTCTTT.

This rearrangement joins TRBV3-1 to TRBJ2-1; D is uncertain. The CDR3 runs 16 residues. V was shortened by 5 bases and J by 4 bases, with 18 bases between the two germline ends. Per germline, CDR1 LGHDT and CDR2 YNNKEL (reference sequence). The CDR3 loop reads CASSNRAQWVYNEQFF. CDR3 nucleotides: TGTGCCAGCAGCAACCGGGCTCAATGGGTATACAATGAGCAGTTCTTC.

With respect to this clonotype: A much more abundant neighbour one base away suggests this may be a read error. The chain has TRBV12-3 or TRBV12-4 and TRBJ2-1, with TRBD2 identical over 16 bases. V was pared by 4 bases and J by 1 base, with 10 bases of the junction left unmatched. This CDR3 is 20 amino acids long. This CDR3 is CASSSPGLAGGPGSYNEQFF. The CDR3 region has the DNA TGTGCCAGCAGTTCTCCGGGACTAGCGGGGGGGCCGGGATCCTACAATGAGCAGTTCTTC.

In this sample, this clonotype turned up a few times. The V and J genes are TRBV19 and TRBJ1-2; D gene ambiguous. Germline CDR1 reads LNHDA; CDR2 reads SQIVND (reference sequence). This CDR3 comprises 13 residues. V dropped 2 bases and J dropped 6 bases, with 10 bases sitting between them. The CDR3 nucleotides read TGTGCCAGTAGTATATCGCCGAATAATGGCTACACCTTC. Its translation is CASSISPNNGYTF.

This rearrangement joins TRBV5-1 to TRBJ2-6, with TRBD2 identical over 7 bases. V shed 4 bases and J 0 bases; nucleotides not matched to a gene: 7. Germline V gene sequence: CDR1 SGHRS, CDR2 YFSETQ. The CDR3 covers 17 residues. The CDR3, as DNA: TGCGCCAGCAGCGGGGGGGGTATTGTCTCTGGGGCCAACGTCCTGACTTTC. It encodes CASSGGGIVSGANVLTF.

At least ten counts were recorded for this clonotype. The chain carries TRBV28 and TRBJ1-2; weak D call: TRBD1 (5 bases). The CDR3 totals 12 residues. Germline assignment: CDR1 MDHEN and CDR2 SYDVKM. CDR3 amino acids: CAIPGYGYGYTF. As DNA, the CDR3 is TGTGCTATCCCAGGGTACGGCTATGGCTACACCTTC.

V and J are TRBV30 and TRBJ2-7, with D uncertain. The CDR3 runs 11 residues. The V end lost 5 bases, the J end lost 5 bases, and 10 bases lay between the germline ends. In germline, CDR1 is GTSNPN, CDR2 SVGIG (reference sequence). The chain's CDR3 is CAWGDRDEQYF. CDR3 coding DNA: TGTGCCTGGGGTGATAGGGACGAGCAGTACTTC.

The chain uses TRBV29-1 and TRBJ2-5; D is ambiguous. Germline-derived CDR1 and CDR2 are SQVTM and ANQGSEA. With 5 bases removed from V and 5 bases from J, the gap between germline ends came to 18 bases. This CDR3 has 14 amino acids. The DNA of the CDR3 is TGCAGCGTTCGGCTCCTGGATGAGTGGGAGACCCAGTACTTC. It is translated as CSVRLLDEWETQYF.

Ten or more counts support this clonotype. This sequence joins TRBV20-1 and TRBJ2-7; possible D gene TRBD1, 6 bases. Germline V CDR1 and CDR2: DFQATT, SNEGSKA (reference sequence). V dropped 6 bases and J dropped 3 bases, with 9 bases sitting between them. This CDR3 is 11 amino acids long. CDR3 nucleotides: TGCAGTGCGGGACACTTCTACGAGCAGTACTTC. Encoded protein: CSAGHFYEQYF.